This T cell receptor beta chain was obtained from a study of identical twins. Study-level results: Models underestimated how often monozygotic twins shared out-of-frame TCR alpha. The more abundant beta clonotypes in cord blood had fewer insertions, and memory repertoires did not show this.

As regards this clonotype: The target antigen is unknown.

This CDR3 has 16 amino acids. CDR1 SGHRS and CDR2 YFSETQ come from the germline V gene. V trimming: 4 bases; J trimming: 3 bases; junction bases outside the gene matches: 9. Using its own MiXCR run on the 5' RACE reads, TCRdb lists one record per CDR3 protein. The data show some 560,000 distinct CDR3 sequences, just under 10% seen once. Another study also made use of these data, one on yellow fever vaccine responses in identical twins.

The source material was PBMCs. The rearrangement links TRBV5-1 to TRBJ2-1; 8 bases agree with TRBD2. The clonotype comes from a woman in her late teens or twenties in good health. CDR3 protein: CASSPGGVGSYNEQFF. As DNA, the CDR3 is TGCGCCAGCAGCCCCGGGGGGGTGGGGAGCTACAATGAGCAGTTCTTC.